These T cell receptor beta chains were read from a single sample in a study of T-cell memory formation after mild COVID-19. MiXCR was run by TCRdb on the 5' RACE reads, yielding one entry per CDR3 protein. Here the sample spans approximately 450,000 distinct CDR3 sequences, 15% to 20% being singletons. Sequenced material: PBMCs or a T cell subset sorted from them (not recorded which). The source is an adult woman who had mild COVID-19 (a few samples of this study predate the infection). Cell type and time point are not known. CDR3s include the opening cysteine and the closing phenylalanine or tryptophan. D genes are given only for firm matches. Size is omitted from some rows. Given values are once, few, many or a class for expanded clones.

TRBJ2-1 | - | TRBV6-5 | TRBD2 | CASRWTSGTNEQFF | TGTGCCAGCAGGTGGACTAGCGGGACCAATGAGCAGTTCTTC
TRBJ2-2 | few | TRBV20-1 | - | CSARIQGGMWPEELFF | TGCAGTGCTAGAATCCAGGGGGGGATGTGGCCCGAGGAGCTGTTTTTT
TRBJ1-1 | once | TRBV27 | TRBD1 | CASSPGTGPAEAFF | TGTGCCAGCAGTCCAGGGACAGGGCCGGCTGAAGCTTTCTTT
TRBJ2-1 | - | TRBV7-9 | TRBD2 | CASSFDASGRFWVKNEQFF | TGTGCCAGCAGCTTCGACGCTAGCGGGAGGTTCTGGGTCAAGAATGAGCAGTTCTTC
TRBJ1-2 | - | TRBV20-1 | - | CSPGRDGGYTF | TGCAGTCCCGGCAGGGATGGTGGCTACACCTTC
TRBJ1-5 | - | TRBV6-5 | - | CASSQPGQPQHF | TGTGCCAGCAGTCAACCTGGGCAGCCCCAGCATTTT
TRBJ2-3 | few | TRBV20-1 | TRBD2 | CSARVLAGPLDTQYF | TGCAGTGCTAGAGTACTAGCGGGGCCATTAGATACGCAGTATTTT
TRBJ1-1 | few | TRBV29-1 | - | CSVEGWGFTEAFF | TGCAGCGTTGAGGGGTGGGGTTTTACTGAAGCTTTCTTT
TRBJ2-7 | - | TRBV5-6 | TRBD2 | CASRLAGRSYEQYF | TGTGCCAGCAGACTAGCGGGACGCTCCTACGAGCAGTACTTC
TRBJ2-5 | many | TRBV27 | - | CASSYQETQYF | TGTGCCAGCAGCTACCAAGAGACCCAGTACTTC
TRBJ2-1 | - | TRBV24-1 | TRBD1 | CATSDLSGDRDNEQFF | TGTGCCACCAGTGATCTGTCTGGGGACAGGGACAATGAGCAGTTCTTC
TRBJ1-1 | - | TRBV18 | TRBD1 | CASSPKGTGVAMEAFF | TGTGCCAGCTCACCAAAAGGGACAGGGGTGGCAATGGAAGCTTTCTTT
TRBJ2-6 | - | TRBV9 | - | CASSVDGGMLANVLTF | TGTGCCAGCAGCGTAGATGGGGGTATGTTAGCCAACGTCCTGACTTTC
TRBJ2-7 | - | TRBV7-9 | - | CASSSMDDEEPEQYF | TGTGCCAGCAGCTCCATGGACGATGAGGAGCCCGAGCAGTACTTC
TRBJ2-2 | - | TRBV11-2 | - | CASSPKQGNTGELFF | TGTGCCAGCAGCCCCAAACAGGGGAACACCGGGGAGCTGTTTTTT
TRBJ1-1 | few | TRBV24-1 | TRBD1 | CAVQGADTEAFF | TGTGCCGTACAGGGGGCAGACACTGAAGCTTTCTTT
TRBJ2-7 | - | TRBV25-1 | - | CASSKQVSYEQYF | TGTGCCAGCAGTAAACAGGTCTCCTACGAGCAGTACTTC
TRBJ1-2 | - | TRBV15 | - | CATSQILRGGYTF | TGTGCCACCAGCCAAATACTCAGGGGTGGCTACACCTTC
TRBJ2-3 | - | TRBV6-6 | TRBD2 | CASSPGTSGYTSTDTQYF | TGTGCCAGCAGTCCCGGGACTAGCGGTTATACTAGCACAGATACGCAGTATTTT
TRBJ1-2 | - | TRBV19 | - | CASSIFGGSNYGYTF | TGTGCCAGTAGTATTTTCGGGGGATCTAACTATGGCTACACCTTC
TRBJ2-1 | few | TRBV7-9 | - | CASSLQVGVHNEQFF | TGTGCCAGCAGCCTACAGGTTGGGGTGCACAATGAGCAGTTCTTC
TRBJ2-2 | - | TRBV6-4 | TRBD2 | CASRGLAGETGELFF | TGTGCCAGCAGAGGACTAGCGGGGGAGACCGGGGAGCTGTTTTTT
TRBJ2-7 | few | TRBV20-1 | - | CSARDRAHEQYF | TGCAGTGCTAGAGACAGGGCCCACGAGCAGTACTTC
TRBJ1-1 | - | TRBV29-1 | - | CSGMASTGSTEAFF | TGCAGCGGTATGGCGTCGACGGGGAGCACTGAAGCTTTCTTT
TRBJ2-1 | many | TRBV12-3/TRBV12-4 | - | CASSLTGAYNEQFF | TGTGCCAGCAGTCTTACCGGGGCTTACAATGAGCAGTTCTTC
TRBJ2-1 | - | TRBV11-2 | TRBD2 | CASSPSGGGPYNEQFF | TGTGCCAGCAGCCCCTCCGGCGGGGGGCCATACAATGAGCAGTTCTTC
TRBJ2-7 | - | TRBV5-5 | - | CASSLAEGLYEQYF | TGTGCCAGCAGCTTGGCGGAGGGGCTCTACGAGCAGTACTTC
TRBJ2-1 | few | TRBV6-5 | - | CASSGTAYNEQFF | TGTGCCAGCAGTGGGACCGCGTACAATGAGCAGTTCTTC
TRBJ2-7 | - | TRBV5-6 | TRBD1 | CASSFVDRSYEQYF | TGTGCCAGCAGCTTTGTGGACAGGTCGTACGAGCAGTACTTC
TRBJ2-3 | - | TRBV15 | - | CATSRRSASTDTQYF | TGTGCCACCAGCAGGCGGTCCGCTAGCACAGATACGCAGTATTTT
TRBJ2-7 | - | TRBV10-3 | - | CAISEISGGWYEQYF | TGTGCCATCAGTGAAATTTCGGGGGGCTGGTACGAGCAGTACTTC
TRBJ1-2 | - | TRBV27 | - | CASSLLGTGYGYTF | TGTGCCAGCAGTCTGCTCGGGACGGGCTATGGCTACACCTTC
TRBJ1-1 | - | TRBV12-3/TRBV12-4 | - | CASSPHGTANTEAFF | TGTGCCAGCAGTCCCCACGGGACGGCGAACACTGAAGCTTTCTTT
TRBJ2-1 | - | TRBV7-3 | TRBD2 | CASSPAGGRQYNEQFF | TGTGCCAGCAGCCCAGCGGGGGGTCGACAGTACAATGAGCAGTTCTTC
TRBJ2-5 | - | TRBV5-1 | - | CASSLERGSRIETQYF | TGCGCCAGCAGCTTGGAGAGGGGCTCCAGAATCGAGACCCAGTACTTC
TRBJ1-2 | - | TRBV18 | TRBD1 | CASSLRTGFPDGYTF | TGTGCCAGCTCACTACGGACAGGGTTCCCCGATGGCTACACCTTC
TRBJ2-6 | - | TRBV24-1 | - | CATRSGVGANVLTF | TGTGCCACCAGGTCAGGGGTTGGGGCCAACGTCCTGACTTTC
TRBJ2-7 | - | TRBV6-6 | TRBD2 | CASSNQGLEKYEQYF | TGTGCCAGCAGTAATCAGGGACTAGAAAAATACGAGCAGTACTTC
TRBJ2-1 | - | TRBV7-2 | TRBD1 | CASSTGGPEQFF | TGTGCCAGCAGCACAGGGGGTCCCGAGCAGTTCTTC
TRBJ1-4 | - | TRBV12-3/TRBV12-4 | TRBD1 | CASSSTGASNEKLFF | TGTGCCAGCAGTTCGACAGGGGCGTCTAATGAAAAACTGTTTTTT
TRBJ2-5 | few | TRBV12-3/TRBV12-4 | TRBD1 | CASSFMGTGKETQYF | TGTGCCAGCAGTTTCATGGGGACAGGGAAAGAGACCCAGTACTTC
TRBJ1-1 | - | TRBV9 | - | CASSVLFVLMNTEAFF | TGTGCCAGCAGCGTGCTCTTCGTCCTTATGAACACTGAAGCTTTCTTT
TRBJ2-2 | few | TRBV24-1 | - | CATSVRELNGELFF | TGTGCCACCAGTGTGCGTGAGCTTAACGGGGAGCTGTTTTTT
TRBJ2-3 | - | TRBV5-1 | TRBD2 | CASSFLPGTSGRVDTQYF | TGCGCCAGCAGCTTCCTCCCCGGGACTAGCGGGAGGGTAGATACGCAGTATTTT
TRBJ2-2 | few | TRBV11-2 | - | CASSLDSVGYTGELFF | TGTGCCAGCAGCTTAGATTCGGTAGGATACACCGGGGAGCTGTTTTTT
TRBJ2-7 | - | TRBV30 | TRBD2 | CALGLAGGLYEQYF | TGTGCCTTGGGACTAGCGGGGGGGCTTTACGAGCAGTACTTC
TRBJ2-7 | - | TRBV5-1 | - | CASSLVQGLPYEQYF | TGCGCCAGCAGCTTGGTGCAGGGCCTTCCCTACGAGCAGTACTTC
TRBJ2-7 | few | TRBV9 | - | CASSARAESYEQYF | TGTGCCAGCAGCGCGAGGGCGGAATCCTACGAGCAGTACTTC
TRBJ2-1 | - | TRBV7-2 | TRBD2 | CASSLDLAGSWEQFF | TGTGCCAGCAGCTTAGACCTAGCGGGGTCTTGGGAGCAGTTCTTC
TRBJ1-1 | few | TRBV5-1 | - | CASSFDQNTEALF | TGCGCCAGCAGCTTTGACCAGAACACTGAAGCTTTATTT
TRBJ2-7 | few | TRBV29-1 | - | CSVRSGGSNYEQYF | TGCAGCGTCCGATCTGGGGGGAGTAACTACGAGCAGTACTTC
TRBJ1-2 | few | TRBV4-1 | - | CASSQDSGGNPYGYTF | TGCGCCAGCAGCCAAGATTCCGGGGGAAATCCCTATGGCTACACCTTC
TRBJ2-2 | many | TRBV7-3 | TRBD1 | CASSLRGQGAGELFF | TGTGCCAGCAGCTTAAGGGGACAGGGGGCCGGGGAGCTGTTTTTT
TRBJ2-5 | - | TRBV5-1 | TRBD1 | CASSSGTGVWETQYF | TGCGCCAGCAGCTCAGGGACAGGGGTCTGGGAGACCCAGTACTTC